This entry concerns a single T cell receptor beta chain. It lacks a known antigen. No base quality information exists; no much larger clone differs at one position. The cohort was made up of approximately 670 healthy bone marrow donors. At the time of sampling, every cohort member was nominally healthy, though immune exposures that went unrecorded were likely present. The donor was CMV seropositive and belonged to the group of 250 to 300 seropositive cohort members. A peripheral blood sample was collected from each donor, and TCR beta sequencing was performed on peripheral blood mononuclear cells. Genomic DNA extraction from the blood cell samples was performed with the Qiagen DNeasy Blood Extraction Kit. Receptor amplification or capture employed the immunoSEQ multiplex PCR assay. The multiplex PCR relied on a mix of 60 forward primers for TCR Vbeta segments and 13 reverse primers for TCR Jbeta segments. A multiplex PCR assay on genomic DNA amplified the CDR3 region of rearranged TCR beta genes. The amplified TCR beta libraries were sequenced on the Illumina HiSeq System as 87-base-pair reads. The authors' pipeline ran thus. A later analysis tallied around 82 million unique TCR beta chains across the 640 or so repertoires, and approximately 12 million of those chains were shared by two or more donors. Raw reads were error-corrected and collapsed into unique sequences with a nearest-neighbor algorithm that merged closely related sequences to remove PCR and sequencing errors. Alignment of CDR3 sequences to IMGT reference sequences was used to assign V, D and J gene segments. For a sequence to be retained, at least a six-nucleotide match to both a V gene segment and a J gene segment was required. Rearrangements were classified as productive when the CDR3 lacked stop codons and remained in frame with V and J, and all other rearrangements were classified as non-productive. Following IMGT convention, CDR3 was defined as the stretch from the second conserved V-encoded cysteine up to the conserved J-encoded phenylalanine. Sequences without an unambiguous match to a single V gene segment were excluded from the earlier analysis of a few hundred of the donors. In an earlier analysis of approximately 550 of the donors, V segments were called functional above 56.7% productive rearrangements and were called segregating when the between-donor standard deviation exceeded 5%. A statistical classification framework was built for diagnosing cytomegalovirus status from the catalog of TCR beta chain sequences. In a later analysis, TCR nucleotide sequences were compared against IMGT/GENE-DB human TR gene sequences so that V and J genes could be assigned. A later analysis assigned CDR3 sequences and most-parsimonious VDJ recombination scenarios with the TCRdist pipeline. In a later analysis, every TCR beta chain was defined by the combination of its CDR3 amino acid sequence and its V-gene family, and reads without a unique V-gene family were dropped. A later analysis removed several hundred highly shared, low-generation-probability nucleotide sequences to deal with suspected cross-contamination and a sequencing artifact. A later analysis calculated a clonal expansion index for each public chain from normalized within-repertoire ranks of inferred template counts. A later analysis computed generation probabilities with a VDJ recombination model fitted to out-of-frame rearrangements, and checked the results against IGoR. In a later analysis, TCR-TCR, TCR-HLA and TCR-CMV co-occurrence was scored with hypergeometric tests, and a repertoire-size bias correction was applied to TCR pairs. In a later analysis, false discovery rates were estimated by permuting HLA or CMV assignments 20 times. In a later analysis, co-occurring TCRs were grouped using DBSCAN, with TCRdist sequence similarity added in when clustering inside HLA-allele-positive subsets. Co-occurrence clustering excluded repertoires with fewer than 30,000 or more than 120,000 public chains, plus five with anomalous nucleotide sharing. TCRdb carries this immuneACCESS record with in-frame sequences only. Its versions omit some clonotypes, under half of them owing to an unresolved V gene in the studies checked, with the rest unexplained. That table supplies the V and J calls and clone size; D and trimming were determined from the DNA. The table for this sample lists 150,000 to 200,000 clones; roughly 80% of them were counted only once. The top ten hold roughly 7.7% of the sample.

The sample is drawn from a study of cytomegalovirus exposure and HLA in healthy donors (dated by TCRdb to the late 2010s). Regarding the complete study: According to an earlier analysis of around 600 of the donors, 200 million or so T cells yielded over 90 million unique TCR beta sequences and 250 to 350 Gb of sequence data. The genetic ancestry cluster associated with self-reported Caucasian donors included 80% to 90% of the 300 to 400 genotyped donors. In an earlier analysis of more than 550 of the donors, high-throughput TCR beta sequencing was used to judge whether each TCR beta V gene segment behaved as functional or pseudogenic. The study used immunosequencing to profile the T cell repertoires of about 670 subjects and linked those repertoires to cytomegalovirus serostatus. Because of strong linkage in the cohort, five DR-DQ haplotypes were treated as single units for association and clustering. Donor age, sex, ethnicity and CMV serostatus were compiled together with the repertoire data. Every discovery cohort repertoire had been produced on one sequencing platform. Along with the roughly 670-subject first cohort, a separate validation cohort of over a hundred different subjects was used. An early release covering roughly 640 HLA-typed donors comprised approximately 290 gigabases of sequencing data and 85 million to 100 million unique TCR sequences. In a later genetic analysis, genome-wide SNP genotypes for 398 of the 666 donors were used, and that subset was treated as a discovery cohort. Across roughly 420 genotyped donors of the cohort, an average of approximately 220,000 unique TCR beta nucleotide sequences per donor were sequenced, and approximately 17% of those sequences were non-productive. Both class I and class II loci were covered by HLA typing, at four-digit resolution. The number of typed donors differed by locus: about 620-630 for A, B, C, DRB1 and DQB1; roughly 510 for DQA1; approximately 600 for DPA1; and some 430 for DPB1. To predict cytomegalovirus infection status, the study brought together high-throughput TCR immunosequencing, statistical association of individual TCRs with disease status, and machine learning. Rather than drawing on any new phenotypic data, the later analysis identified candidate immune exposures from TCR beta sequences and the way those sequences occurred across donors. A later analysis re-analyzed previously published TCR beta repertoires from roughly 600 donors and added high-resolution HLA genotyping to study TCR occurrence patterns. The study aimed to test whether signatures of past pathogen exposure could be identified by cataloging public T cell receptors.

The study at large found these results: A group of highly shared sequence variants was considered likely to be a technical artifact of the sequencing pipeline. In the study, some 160 TCR beta chains were listed as associated with cytomegalovirus. HLA typing was unavailable for some donors at each locus, so association tests used only the typed subset. The authors suggested that the approach could potentially be extended to other disease states and immunological phenotypes. Immune exposure information for the cohort was limited to CMV serostatus. V-gene and J-gene trimming of TCR beta chains was associated with a missense DCLRE1C variant in a later genetic analysis, and the association was replicated in an independent cohort. When HLA alleles, especially DR and DQ, strongly co-occurred, TCR associations were difficult to assign to individual alleles. In a later analysis, HLA-associated TCR beta chains were found to be more clonally expanded and to have lower generation probabilities than equally common non-associated chains. According to a later analysis, TCR association rates differed among HLA loci, with DRB1 alleles showing the most associated TCRs and HLA-C alleles showing the fewest. While some public TCRs were present in many individuals, most TCR sequences turned up only very rarely across donors. In an earlier analysis of around 600 of the donors, most TCR beta V segments were observed in productive rearrangements about 87% or about 30% of the time, broadly matching IMGT annotations. Roughly uniform sequencing depth across donors was assumed in presence/absence analyses, although this assumption may not hold. Linkage disequilibrium might explain the correlated functional status among segregating V segments, but an unknown experimental factor could not be excluded. The 87-base-pair reads could not distinguish some IMGT-functional V segments, including TRBV6-2 and TRBV6-3, so those segments were excluded. A further reported finding was that TCR beta sequences accurately predicted the HLA-A and HLA-B alleles for most subjects in the first cohort. This cohort had only TCR beta chains sequenced, and the lack of alpha or paired-chain data limited which features could be detected. A later analysis found that most CMV-associated TCR beta chains appeared HLA-restricted, with HLA associations seemingly driven largely by CMV exposure. Several of the top co-occurrence clusters appeared to be linked to parvovirus B19, influenza, CMV and Epstein-Barr virus, according to a later analysis. Three of the identified cytomegalovirus-associated TCR beta chains were confirmed in vitro to be specific for cytomegalovirus antigens. The classifier was reported to diagnose cytomegalovirus status with high specificity and sensitivity in both the original cohort and the validation cohort. In a later analysis, some 18,000 TCR beta sequences were associated with specific HLA alleles at a false discovery rate of 0.05. Compared with the 666-donor mean, donors in an Asian-associated ancestry cluster had fewer N-insertions in productive TCRs, according to a later genetic analysis. Because counts were too low, seventeen rarely observed V segments, including chromosome 9 orphons, were left out of the earlier analysis of over 550 of the donors.

Sequences SGHRS (CDR1) and YFSETQ (CDR2) are obtained from the germline V gene. Cut back by 4 bases and 2 bases, the V and J ends lie 12 bases apart. The CDR3, from cysteine to phenylalanine, totals 14 residues. Solely the CDR3 DNA is kept, with 42 bases framed from the first base. The sample was PBMCs. The chain joins TRBV5-1 to TRBJ1-1, with no D gene named confidently. This clonotype was obtained from a woman aged 25 to 39 in good health and CMV-seropositive. The CDR3 reads CASSLTPPNTEAFF. The sequenced DNA: TGCGCCAGCAGCCTGACACCGCCTAACACTGAAGCTTTCTTT.